Below are 10 T cell receptor beta chains sequenced from a single sample in a study of CD8+ T cells in alopecia areata listed by TCRdb under 2018. The sample's time point label is to be understood as: baseline before oral tofacitinib. The method behind the library was the immunoSEQ multiplex PCR assay. RNA was extracted from all samples and reverse transcribed into cDNA as template for TCR sequencing. The source is immuneACCESS, and TCRdb retained only in-frame sequences with V and J called. Part of the clones is not carried over; for the studies checked, unresolved V genes explain less than half of this, and the remainder is unexplained. Counted in this sample were 150,000 to 200,000 clones; around 60% of them appeared once. Over 12% of the sample is held by the ten biggest clonotypes. Sequenced here: CD4+ T cells sorted from blood, sampled at week 0. These TCRs come from a human donor with alopecia areata.

The chain carries TRBV30 and TRBJ2-3; tentatively, D is TRBD1 (5 bases). V lost 1 base and J 8 bases, leaving 7 bases between the germline ends. The germline V gene encodes CDR1 GTSNPN and CDR2 SVGIG (reference sequence). This CDR3 spans 11 amino acids. For the CDR3, the DNA is TGTGCCTGGAGTGACAGGATTACGCAGTATTTT. This encodes CAWSDRITQYF.

This clone has a handful of counts. The V gene is TRBV29-1, the J gene TRBJ2-7; D not resolved. V was pared by 7 bases and J by 2 bases, with 12 bases between. Looked up from germline, CDR1 is SQVTM and CDR2 is ANQGSEA. The CDR3 loop spans 12 amino acids. CDR3 coding DNA: TGCAGCGCGTGGACGGATCCCTACGAGCAGTACTTC. Its translation: CSAWTDPYEQYF.

This sequence joins TRBV27 and TRBJ2-7; a possible D gene is TRBD2 (7 bases). Trimming cost V 4 bases and J 3 bases, with 19 bases left between them. The CDR3 has 16 amino acids. Germline V CDR1 and CDR2: MNHEY, SMNVEV (reference sequence). The CDR3 region has the DNA TGTGCCAGCAGTTCAGAGAGGGGCGGGGGCCGCTACGAGCAGTACTTC. Residues: CASSSERGGGRYEQYF.

The V call is TRBV5-6, the J call TRBJ2-5, with a possible D match to TRBD1 (7 bases). Trimming stripped 4 bases from V and 5 bases from J, with 15 bases between. The CDR3 contains 14 residues. The V gene's germline CDR1 is SGHDT and CDR2 YYEEEE. The CDR3 region has the DNA TGTGCCAGCAGCACAGGACAGGCGGGGGAGACCCAGTACTTC. The encoded protein is CASSTGQAGETQYF. Full variable domain (remainder filled in from reference TRBV5-6 and TRBJ2-5): DAGVTQSPTHLIKTRGQQVTLRCSPKSGHDTVSWYQQALGQGPQFIFQYYEEEERQRGNFPDRFSGHQFPNYSSELNVNALLLGDSALYLCASSTGQAGETQYFGPGTRLLVL.

The genes are TRBV11-1 and TRBJ2-2; D is undetermined. There are 14 residues in the CDR3. With 2 bases removed from V and 1 base from J, the gap between germline ends came to 5 bases. Germline loops: CDR1 SGHAT, CDR2 FQDESV (reference sequence). The CDR3 DNA reads as TGTGCCAGCAGCTTAAACCTGAACACCGGGGAGCTGTTTTTT. Translation: CASSLNLNTGELFF.

The table lists this clone with a count of one. The rearrangement links TRBV27 to TRBJ2-6, with 10 nucleotides matching TRBD1. The CDR3 contains 17 residues. The V and J ends lost 4 bases and 0 bases, in that order; junction bases with no gene match: 3. Germline V gene data show CDR1 as MNHEY and CDR2 as SMNVEV (reference sequence). The CDR3: CASSWDRGPSGANVLTF. CDR3 DNA sequence: TGTGCCAGCAGTTGGGACAGGGGCCCCTCTGGGGCCAACGTCCTGACTTTC.

The chain is built from TRBV30 and TRBJ2-6; the D gene could be TRBD1 or TRBD2 (5 bases each). The CDR3 is 16 residues long. Germline V gene data show CDR1 as GTSNPN and CDR2 as SVGIG (reference sequence). V was pared by 4 bases and J by 0 bases, with 13 bases between. As DNA, the CDR3 is TGTGCCTGGACATCCGGGGCTCCCTCTGGGGCCAACGTCCTGACTTTC. Protein product: CAWTSGAPSGANVLTF.

This rearrangement joins TRBV5-1 to TRBJ2-3; TRBD1 is a possible D gene (6 bases). V dropped 3 bases and J dropped 0 bases, with 11 bases sitting between them. Germline CDR1 and CDR2: SGHRS and YFSETQ. The CDR3 totals 15 residues. The CDR3 DNA reads as TGCGCCAGCAGCTCCCGCACAGGGAGCACAGATACGCAGTATTTT. This translates into CASSSRTGSTDTQYF.

The chain combines TRBV7-3 with TRBJ2-2; maybe TRBD1 (5 bases). Germline CDR1 SGHTA, CDR2 FQGTGA. Trimming stripped 4 bases from V and 6 bases from J, with 9 bases between. CDR3 length: 13 residues. CDR3 sequence reads: CASSSAGPGELFF. The CDR3 DNA reads as TGTGCCAGCAGCTCGGCAGGGCCCGGGGAGCTGTTTTTT.

This rearrangement joins TRBV25-1 to TRBJ2-7; TRBD1 or TRBD2 may be the D gene (6 bases each). Germline CDR1 reads MGHDK; CDR2 reads SYGVNS. V was shortened by 8 bases and J by 3 bases, with 14 bases between the two germline ends. CDR3 length: 13 amino acids. CDR3 DNA: TGTGCCAGCGGGCGGGACACCAACTACGAGCAGTACTTC. Translation gives CASGRDTNYEQYF.